The 18 T cell receptor beta chains listed next were all sequenced from one sample in a study of identical twins. MiXCR, applied by TCRdb to the 5' RACE reads, yields one record per CDR3 protein. The data show around 530,000 distinct CDR3 sequences, nearly 15% seen once. These data also featured in a second study, about yellow fever vaccine responses in identical twins.

What was sequenced was CD4+ T cells sorted from blood. Receptors were obtained from a woman aged 18-29 years in good health.

Only a few counts were recorded for this clonotype. The chain recombines TRBV11-2 with TRBJ1-1; no clear D. Germline CDR1 reads SGHAT; CDR2 reads FQNNGV. This CDR3 spans 16 amino acids. The germline V and J ends were trimmed by 1 base and 0 bases, with 12 bases remaining between them. CDR3 region: CASSLVLTAMNTEAFF. In DNA form, the CDR3 reads TGTGCCAGCAGCTTAGTACTCACCGCCATGAACACTGAAGCTTTCTTT.

This clonotype was observed a few times. This chain connects TRBV5-1 to TRBJ1-2; no clear D gene. The CDR3 is 13 residues long. Trimming took 5 bases from V and 6 from J, leaving 14 bases between them. The germline V gene encodes CDR1 SGHRS and CDR2 YFSETQ. The CDR3 spells CASRNDVWDGYTF. In DNA, the CDR3 is TGCGCCAGCAGAAACGACGTCTGGGATGGCTACACCTTC.

The rearrangement links TRBV6-2 or TRBV6-3 to TRBJ1-1, with D perhaps matching TRBD1 (5 bases). Germline CDR1 and CDR2: MNHEY and SVGEGT. The CDR3 sequence is 13 residues long. V shed 6 bases and J shed 3 bases, with 11 bases lying between them. CDR3 region: CASRTSGDTEAFF. The CDR3 DNA is TGTGCCAGCAGGACCTCGGGGGACACTGAAGCTTTCTTT.

This clonotype was seen only a few times. The chain joins TRBV6-5 to TRBJ1-1, with D uncertain. V shed 0 bases and J shed 7 bases, with 9 bases lying between them. This CDR3 has 13 amino acids. Per the germline V gene, CDR1 is MNHEY and CDR2 is SVGAGI. CDR3 in DNA: TGTGCCAGCAGTTACTCGACCGGGTATGAAGCTTTCTTT. This sequence encodes CASSYSTGYEAFF.

V and J are TRBV27 and TRBJ2-7; 7 nucleotides match TRBD2. The CDR3 extends over 16 amino acids. The V gene's germline CDR1 is MNHEY and CDR2 SMNVEV (reference sequence). V was clipped by 4 bases and J by 2 bases; unmatched bases: 11. Here the CDR3 DNA reads TGTGCCAGCAGTTCCCGCGTCGCTAGCGGAACCTACGAGCAGTACTTC. Amino acid sequence: CASSSRVASGTYEQYF.

This chain uses TRBV20-1 with TRBJ2-5; D is possibly TRBD2 (7 bases). Trimming shortened V by 4 bases and J by 3 bases, and 30 bases separated the two germline ends. This CDR3 spans 19 amino acids. The V gene's germline CDR1 is DFQATT and CDR2 SNEGSKA (reference sequence). CDR3 DNA sequence: TGCAGTGCTAACCCCGTAAACCCCCCGCGACGGGGGGCTGAAGAGACCCAGTACTTC. Translating it yields CSANPVNPPRRGAEETQYF.

This clonotype was seen only a few times. The chain couples TRBV5-1 to TRBJ2-2; D is undetermined. Trimming stripped 4 bases from V and 8 bases from J, with 12 bases between. In germline, CDR1 is SGHRS, CDR2 YFSETQ. The CDR3 contains 13 residues. CDR3 protein: CASSTSLAGELFF. The CDR3 DNA reads TGCGCCAGCAGCACAAGTTTGGCTGGGGAGCTGTTTTTT. The full variable domain, rest sourced from reference TRBV5-1 and TRBJ2-2, is KAGVTQTPRYLIKTRGQQVTLSCSPISGHRSVSWYQQTPGQGLQFLFEYFSETQRNKGNFPGRFSGRQFSNSRSEMNVSTLELGDSALYLCASSTSLAGELFFGEGSRLTVL.

This clonotype came up a few times. This chain joins TRBV7-8 and TRBJ2-1, with a possible D match to TRBD1 (5 bases). V lost 5 bases to trimming and J lost 9 bases, with 14 bases between them. CDR3 size: 13 residues. Germline lookup yields CDR1 SGHVS and CDR2 FQNEAQ. The CDR3 spells CASSPIVGPEQFF. The CDR3 coding sequence is TGTGCCAGCAGCCCTATTGTGGGGCCTGAGCAGTTCTTC.

This clonotype turned up a few times. The J gene is TRBJ2-1, the V gene TRBV5-1, with 9 bases fitting TRBD2. The J segment lost 5 bases and the V segment lost 3 bases, leaving 12 bases of the junction unmatched. Germline V CDR1 and CDR2: SGHRS, YFSETQ. CDR3 length equals 17 residues. Here the CDR3 reads CASSSLGLAGTDNEQFF. The CDR3 DNA follows: TGCGCCAGCAGCTCTCTCGGCCTAGCGGGGACAGACAATGAGCAGTTCTTC. Full variable domain (rest looked up from reference TRBV5-1 and TRBJ2-1): KAGVTQTPRYLIKTRGQQVTLSCSPISGHRSVSWYQQTPGQGLQFLFEYFSETQRNKGNFPGRFSGRQFSNSRSEMNVSTLELGDSALYLCASSSLGLAGTDNEQFFGPGTRLTVL.

The chain has TRBV6-1 and TRBJ1-6, with TRBD1 matching over 7 bases. CDR3 size: 14 residues. Germline V gene data show CDR1 as MNHNS and CDR2 as SASEGT. The J segment lost 5 bases and the V segment lost 8 bases, leaving 6 bases of the junction unmatched. Here the CDR3 reads CASRFGQDNSPLHF. The DNA for the CDR3 is TGTGCCAGCCGCTTTGGACAGGATAATTCACCCCTCCACTTT.

The V gene is TRBV5-1, the J gene TRBJ2-5; 8 bases map to TRBD1. V shed 5 bases and J 3 bases; nucleotides not matched to a gene: 6. The germline V gene has CDR1 SGHRS and CDR2 YFSETQ. This CDR3 region has 14 residues. CDR3 loop: CASRGQVLEETQYF. CDR3 DNA sequence: TGCGCCAGCAGGGGACAGGTGCTGGAAGAGACCCAGTACTTC.

The rearrangement uses TRBV12-3 or TRBV12-4 and TRBJ1-6, with D perhaps TRBD1 (6 bases). This CDR3 contains 15 residues. The V gene lost 6 bases and the J gene lost 6 bases, with 15 bases spanning the gap. DNA for the CDR3: TGTGCCAGCAGGGGGGAGGCAGGGGCTAATTCACCCCTCCACTTT. This sequence encodes CASRGEAGANSPLHF.

The chain couples TRBV19 to TRBJ2-7, with 11 bases lining up with TRBD2. This CDR3 has 14 residues. Germline V CDR1 and CDR2: LNHDA, SQIVND (reference sequence). After removal of 6 bases from V and 3 bases from J, the junction contained 4 bases not matched to a gene. The CDR3 reads CASRPTSGDYEQYV. The DNA of the CDR3 is TGTGCCAGTAGACCGACTAGCGGGGACTACGAGCAGTACGTC.

This clonotype was observed at least ten times. V is TRBV4-2 and J is TRBJ2-3, with 11 nucleotides matching TRBD2. This CDR3 contains 18 residues. After removal of 0 bases from V and 2 bases from J, the junction contained 7 bases not matched to a gene. CDR1 and CDR2 from the germline V gene are LGHNA and YNFKEQ. CDR3 coding DNA: TGTGCCAGCAGCCAAGAACTGAGACTAGCGGGGTACACAGATACGCAGTATTTT. It translates to CASSQELRLAGYTDTQYF.

The sample holds a few counts of this clonotype. The chain joins TRBV5-1 to TRBJ1-1, with D possibly TRBD1 on 6 matching bases. CDR1 SGHRS and CDR2 YFSETQ come from the germline V gene. V was clipped by 2 bases and J by 6 bases, with 8 bases between them. The CDR3 sequence is 12 residues long. As DNA, the CDR3 is TGCGCCAGCAGCTTCAGGGGTCCTGAAGCTTTCTTT. It specifies CASSFRGPEAFF.

The V and J genes are TRBV2 and TRBJ2-2; 7 bases line up with TRBD1. Germline CDR1 is SNHLY and CDR2 is FYNNEI. This CDR3 comprises 14 residues. The ends lost 6 bases at V and 3 bases at J; junction bases unmatched: 4. This CDR3 is CASSGDSYTGELFF. CDR3 sequence (DNA): TGTGCCAGCAGCGGGGACAGCTACACCGGGGAGCTGTTTTTT.

There are a few counts of this clonotype. The chain uses TRBV7-9 and TRBJ2-5, with D possibly matching TRBD1 (5 bases). This CDR3 comprises 14 residues. V was trimmed by 0 bases and J by 5 bases, leaving 10 bases between them. CDR1 is SEHNR and CDR2 is FQNEAQ in the germline V gene (reference sequence). The CDR3 coding sequence is TGTGCCAGCAGCTTAGCGCAGCAGGGTGAGACCCAGTACTTC. The encoded protein is CASSLAQQGETQYF.

This clonotype was observed a few times. This chain connects TRBV6-2 or TRBV6-3 to TRBJ2-2, with D perhaps assigned TRBD1 or TRBD2 (6 bases each). Trimming took off 8 bases at V and 5 bases at J, with 15 bases between the two ends. Germline CDR1 is MNHEY and CDR2 is SVGEGT. This CDR3 is built from 14 residues. The CDR3 region has the DNA TGTGCCAGCTGGGGGCTAGCGAGGACCGGGGAGCTGTTTTTT. Translated, it gives CASWGLARTGELFF.